What follows are 18 T cell receptor beta chains derived from one specimen sequenced in a study of cytomegalovirus exposure and HLA in healthy donors. Using immunoSEQ multiplex PCR, the repertoire was profiled, and TCRdb retains in-frame clones only, with some absent. The sample carries tens of thousands of clones, just under 95% recorded once. The sample taken for sequencing was PBMCs. The receptors here all came from a woman under 30 in good health and CMV-seropositive.

This clone was recorded once. The chain has TRBV28 and TRBJ2-5; TRBD2 is a possible D gene (6 bases). V lost 3 bases and J 2 bases, leaving 10 bases between the germline ends. The CDR3 contains 14 residues. Per germline, CDR1 MDHEN and CDR2 SYDVKM. This CDR3 is CASSFIGGQETQYF. CDR3 coding DNA: TGTGCCAGCAGTTTTATTGGGGGGCAAGAGACCCAGTACTTC. The full variable domain, with the rest looked up from reference TRBV28 and TRBJ2-5, is DVKVTQSSRYLVKRTGEKVFLECVQDMDHENMFWYRQDPGLGLRLIYFSYDVKMKEKGDIPEGYSVSREKKERFSLILESASTNQTSMYLCASSFIGGQETQYFGPGTRLLVL.

The genes are TRBV28 and TRBJ2-3; 8 nucleotides line up with TRBD2. The CDR3 has 16 amino acids. V was pared by 5 bases and J by 5 bases, with 12 bases of the junction left unmatched. Germline V gene sequence: CDR1 MDHEN, CDR2 SYDVKM. The CDR3 nucleotides are TGTGCCAGCAGTCCACACGGGAGGGGGGTGTTAGATACGCAGTATTTT. This codes for CASSPHGRGVLDTQYF.

The CDR3 bases are TGTGCCAGCAGCCATATTCTTGGGACAGGGGGCACCGGGGAGCTGTTTTTT. As protein: CASSHILGTGGTGELFF. The V gene is TRBV11-2, the J gene TRBJ2-2; 11 bases align to TRBD1. J lost 4 bases, V lost 5 bases, and 9 bases had no gene match. The CDR3 runs 17 residues. Germline loops: CDR1 SGHAT, CDR2 FQNNGV.

The chain has TRBV18 and TRBJ2-5; D ambiguous. Germline V gene lookup returns CDR1 KGHSH and CDR2 LQKENI. V was clipped by 2 bases and J by 5 bases, with 6 bases between them. This CDR3 has 12 amino acids. The CDR3: CASSPIRETQYF. CDR3 coding DNA: TGTGCCAGCTCACCAATCCGGGAGACCCAGTACTTC.

The chain recombines TRBV10-3 with TRBJ2-5, with D perhaps matching TRBD1 (6 bases). The V gene lost 1 base and the J gene lost 2 bases, with 11 bases spanning the gap. Germline CDR1 and CDR2: ENHRY and SYGVKD. The CDR3 spans 15 residues. CDR3: CAISEWQGTQETQYF. DNA of the CDR3: TGTGCCATCAGTGAGTGGCAGGGGACACAAGAGACCCAGTACTTC.

This rearrangement joins TRBV28 to TRBJ1-6; D is unclear. V lost 3 bases to trimming and J lost 11 bases, with 8 bases between them. The V gene's germline CDR1 is MDHEN and CDR2 SYDVKM. The CDR3 runs to 12 residues. This CDR3 is CASSFIRTPLHF. CDR3 nucleotides: TGTGCCAGCAGTTTCATCAGGACACCCCTCCACTTT.

The V and J genes are TRBV4-1 and TRBJ2-1, with TRBD2 as a possible D gene (6 bases). This CDR3 spans 17 amino acids. Trimming shortened V by 1 base and J by 5 bases, and 18 bases separated the two germline ends. The germline V gene has CDR1 MGHRA and CDR2 YSYEKL. The CDR3 DNA follows: TGCGCCAGCAGCCAAGTTCGGTTTGGTAGCGGAGACAATGAGCAGTTCTTC. Translated, it gives CASSQVRFGSGDNEQFF.

The V gene is TRBV6-5, the J gene TRBJ2-7, with D possibly TRBD2 on 7 matching bases. CDR3 length equals 13 residues. Germline CDR1 is MNHEY and CDR2 is SVGAGI. Trimming stripped 5 bases from V and 2 bases from J, with 10 bases between. This CDR3 reads CASSRGGAYEQYF. The CDR3 coding sequence is TGTGCCAGCAGTAGGGGGGGGGCCTACGAGCAGTACTTC.

This sequence joins TRBV15 and TRBJ1-5; TRBD1 matches 7 bases. V shed 3 bases, J shed 5 bases, and the junction held 4 bases outside the gene matches. The CDR3 loop spans 14 amino acids. CDR1 and CDR2 from the germline V gene are LNHNV and YYDKDF (reference sequence). The chain's CDR3 is CATSRDRKDQPQHF. In DNA form, the CDR3 reads TGTGCCACCAGCAGGGACAGGAAAGATCAGCCCCAGCATTTT.

This rearrangement joins TRBV19 to TRBJ1-2, with 7 positions matching TRBD1. The CDR3 is 14 amino acids. Germline loops: CDR1 LNHDA, CDR2 SQIVND (reference sequence). With 5 bases clipped from V and 7 bases from J, the junction kept 10 bases outside the gene matches. This CDR3 reads CASSARQGSVGYTF. For the CDR3, the DNA is TGTGCCAGTAGTGCACGACAGGGCTCGGTTGGCTACACCTTC.

The chain's CDR3 is CSVGGGSSGNTIYF. The CDR3 DNA follows: TGCAGCGTTGGAGGCGGGAGCTCTGGAAACACCATATATTTT. The chain combines TRBV29-1 with TRBJ1-3, with D unresolved. CDR1 SQVTM and CDR2 ANQGSEA come from the germline V gene. V lost 4 bases to trimming and J lost 0 bases, with 10 bases between them. The CDR3 loop spans 14 amino acids.

The rearrangement links TRBV6-5 to TRBJ1-2; possible D gene TRBD1, 5 bases. This CDR3 spans 12 amino acids. V was cut by 3 bases and J by 8 bases, with 10 bases left in between. Germline V gene data show CDR1 as MNHEY and CDR2 as SVGAGI. CDR3 in DNA: TGTGCCAGCAGTTATCAGGGTGGCGGCTACACCTTC. This translates into CASSYQGGGYTF.

This rearrangement joins TRBV28 to TRBJ1-5; 12 bases are shared with TRBD1. Germline values: CDR1 MDHEN, CDR2 SYDVKM. CDR3 length: 16 residues. After removal of 0 bases from V and 4 bases from J, the junction contained 1 base not matched to a gene. The CDR3 reads CASSLWGQGANQPQHF. For the CDR3, the DNA is TGTGCCAGCAGTTTATGGGGACAGGGGGCTAATCAGCCCCAGCATTTT.

The chain has TRBV4-1 and TRBJ1-3; D not certain. With 1 base removed from V and 1 base from J, the gap between germline ends came to 11 bases. This CDR3 has 16 residues. Germline CDR1 MGHRA, CDR2 YSYEKL. The CDR3 DNA follows: TGCGCCAGCAGCCAAGGGATTGTGGAGTCTGGAAACACCATATATTTT. Protein: CASSQGIVESGNTIYF.

The chain is built from TRBV4-3 and TRBJ2-7; the D gene is possibly TRBD1 (7 bases). Trimming removed 2 bases from V and 5 bases from J, with 19 bases in between. The CDR3 spans 16 residues. Germline-derived CDR1 and CDR2 are LGHNA and YSLEER. The CDR3 is CASSQLQGGMVDEQYF. The CDR3 nucleotides are TGCGCCAGCAGCCAATTGCAGGGGGGAATGGTAGACGAGCAGTACTTC.

The chain links TRBV6-6 to TRBJ2-2, with 8 nucleotides matching TRBD1. After removal of 4 bases from V and 1 base from J, the junction contained 5 bases not matched to a gene. This CDR3 has 16 residues. The germline CDR1 and CDR2 sequences are MNHNY and SVGAGI (reference sequence). CDR3: CASSSSGTGNTGELFF. The CDR3 bases are TGTGCCAGCAGTTCCTCCGGGACAGGGAACACCGGGGAGCTGTTTTTT.

This CDR3 is CASSYSGQRNSPLHF. CDR3 in DNA: TGTGCCAGCAGTTATTCGGGACAGCGAAATTCACCCCTCCACTTT. The chain links TRBV6-6 to TRBJ1-6, with TRBD1 identical over 7 bases. The germline CDR1 and CDR2 sequences are MNHNY and SVGAGI (reference sequence). J lost 7 bases, V lost 3 bases, and 6 bases had no gene match. The CDR3 has 15 residues.

This sequence joins TRBV7-2 and TRBJ2-2; TRBD2 aligns across 7 bases. Germline V gene data show CDR1 as SGHTA and CDR2 as FQGNSA. This CDR3 has 15 residues. J gave up 0 bases and V 3 bases, and 1 base lay outside the gene matches. The CDR3 DNA is TGTGCCAGCAGCTTTGGGGGGGCGAACACCGGGGAGCTGTTTTTT. It is translated as CASSFGGANTGELFF.